This T cell receptor beta chain is from a study of cytomegalovirus exposure and HLA in healthy donors. Study-wide results and limits: CMV serostatus alone was available as immune exposure information. Both high specificity and high sensitivity reportedly marked the classifier's diagnosis of cytomegalovirus status. Some TCR beta chains (roughly 160 of them) were listed as cytomegalovirus-associated.

This PCR relied on a set of 60 Vbeta primers and 13 Jbeta primers. Assay: immunoSEQ multiplex PCR; the TCRdb copy retains only in-frame clones and omits some. The table records 140,000 or so clones, under 70% of them present only once. Concerning this clone: Its antigen is unknown.

The germline gives CDR1 MNHEY, CDR2 SVGAGI. This CDR3 spans 14 amino acids. Trimming pared 4 bases from V and 4 bases from J, leaving 13 bases between. There were likely unrecorded immune exposures, though donors were nominally healthy when sampled. The clonotype originates from a woman aged 55-69 years in good health and CMV-seronegative. This chain joins TRBV6-5 and TRBJ1-2; possibly TRBD1 for D (6 bases). The sequencing sample was made of PBMCs. CDR3 nucleotides: TGTGCCAGCAGTTCGGCAGGGGCTCTCTATGGCTACACCTTC. Translation gives CASSSAGALYGYTF.